This T cell receptor (beta chain) stems from a study of blood T cell repertoires in COVID-19. For the study at large: Samples representing acute and convalescent COVID-19 were sourced from the United States, Italy and Spain. T cells, B-cell-depleted T cells, or PBMCs provided the cDNA or gDNA that served as material.

CDR1 is LNHDA and CDR2 is SQIVND in the germline V gene (reference sequence). The CDR3 length is 15 residues. V was pared by 4 bases and J by 6 bases, with 9 bases of the junction left unmatched. Authors' data handling: Estimates of nucleated cell counts were drawn from the amplification of reference gene primers. Measured with immunoSEQ multiplex PCR; TCRdb has only the in-frame clones, and not every one. Clone size and V and J calls were adopted from that table, with D and trimming inferred from the DNA. The sample consists of about 70,000 clones, 80% to 90% of them appearing once. The specimen sequenced was peripheral blood. V usage is TRBV19 and J usage is TRBJ1-5; 7 bases agree with TRBD1. This clonotype was sampled from a man aged 45 to 65 with acute or convalescent COVID-19. The CDR3 DNA sequence: TGTGCCAGTAGTACGTCGACAGGGACGGGTCAGCCCCAGCATTTT. This codes for CASSTSTGTGQPQHF.